This T cell receptor (beta chain) was captured in a study of T cell responses to AZD1222 COVID-19 vaccine. Findings and caveats of the study: Sampling captured repertoires only after the peak T cell response. Nearly half of spike-specific TCRs reportedly go after variant regions that carry no mutations. The span of vaccine-associated CD4 TCRs extended across spike, with dominance at 160-218 and 743-854.

As for this clone: The antigen is unknown. One end of the junction is discordant with germline, which a read error may explain.

The V gene's germline CDR1 is LGHDT and CDR2 YNNKEL (reference sequence). The CDR3 runs 14 residues. Using immunoSEQ multiplex PCR, the repertoire was profiled, and TCRdb retains in-frame clones only, with some absent. Among 150,000 to 200,000 clones listed, 94% were seen once. The sequence derives from an adult in good health. This rearrangement joins TRBV3-1 (or the pseudogene TRBV3-2) to TRBJ1-2, with unresolved D. The sequenced sample was peripheral blood, obtained on day 0 of AZD1222 vaccination. CDR3 in amino acids: CASSQALKSYGNTF. The CDR3 DNA is TGTGCCAGCAGCCAAGCCTTAAAGTCATATGGCAACACCTTC.